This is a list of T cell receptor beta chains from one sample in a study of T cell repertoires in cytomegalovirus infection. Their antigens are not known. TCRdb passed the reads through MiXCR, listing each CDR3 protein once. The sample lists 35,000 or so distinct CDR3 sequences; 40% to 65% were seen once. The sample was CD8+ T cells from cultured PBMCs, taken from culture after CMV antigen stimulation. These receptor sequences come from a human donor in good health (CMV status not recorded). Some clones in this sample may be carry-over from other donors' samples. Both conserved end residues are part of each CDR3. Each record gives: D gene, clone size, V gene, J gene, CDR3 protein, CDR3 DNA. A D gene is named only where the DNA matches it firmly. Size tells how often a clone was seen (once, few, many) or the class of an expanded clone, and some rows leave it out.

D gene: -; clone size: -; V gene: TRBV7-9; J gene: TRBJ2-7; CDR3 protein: CASSPWDTVGQYF; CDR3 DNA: TGTGCCAGCAGCCCGTGGGACACCGTGGGGCAGTACTTC
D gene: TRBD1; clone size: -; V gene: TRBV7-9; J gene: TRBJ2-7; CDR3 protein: CASSETRGTGLDEQYF; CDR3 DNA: TGTGCCAGCAGCGAAACACGCGGGACAGGGCTGGACGAGCAGTACTTC
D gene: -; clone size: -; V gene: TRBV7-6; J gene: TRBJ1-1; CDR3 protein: CASSLRGSLNTEAFF; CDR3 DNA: TGTGCCAGCAGCCTTAGGGGCTCTCTGAACACTGAAGCTTTCTTT
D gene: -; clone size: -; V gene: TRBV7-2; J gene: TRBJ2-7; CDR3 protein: CASSLGLSPYEQYF; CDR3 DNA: TGTGCCAGCAGCTTAGGTCTCTCCCCCTACGAGCAGTACTTC
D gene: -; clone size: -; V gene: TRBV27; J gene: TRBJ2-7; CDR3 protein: CASSLRGYAYEQYF; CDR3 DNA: TGTGCCAGCAGTCTTCGGGGGTACGCCTACGAGCAGTACTTC
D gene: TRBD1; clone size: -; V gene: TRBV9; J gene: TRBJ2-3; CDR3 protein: CASSYTGQGASDTQYF; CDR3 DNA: TGTGCCAGCAGCTATACGGGACAGGGGGCCTCAGATACGCAGTATTTT
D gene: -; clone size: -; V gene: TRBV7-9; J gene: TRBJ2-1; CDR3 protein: CASSPWGTYNEQFF; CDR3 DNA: TGTGCCAGCAGCCCTTGGGGCACCTACAATGAGCAGTTCTTC
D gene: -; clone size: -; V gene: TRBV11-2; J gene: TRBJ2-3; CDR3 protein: CASSLEGWEEGTDTQYF; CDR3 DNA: TGTGCCAGCAGCTTAGAGGGCTGGGAAGAGGGCACAGATACGCAGTATTTT
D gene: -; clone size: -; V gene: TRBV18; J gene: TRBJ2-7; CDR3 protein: CASSPPIRNSYEQYF; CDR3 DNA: TGTGCCAGCTCACCACCCATTAGGAATTCCTACGAGCAGTACTTC
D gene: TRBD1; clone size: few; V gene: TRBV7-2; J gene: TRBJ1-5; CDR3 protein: CASSEGQGAGRNQPQHF; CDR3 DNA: TGTGCCAGCAGCGAGGGACAGGGGGCAGGTAGAAATCAGCCCCAGCATTTT
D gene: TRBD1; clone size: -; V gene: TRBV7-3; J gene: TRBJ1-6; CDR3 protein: CASSLSWTGGSPLHF; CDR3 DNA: TGTGCCAGCAGCTTATCCTGGACAGGGGGCTCACCCCTCCACTTT
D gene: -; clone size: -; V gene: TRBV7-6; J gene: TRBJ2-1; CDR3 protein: CASKGGGRSYNEQFF; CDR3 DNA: TGTGCCAGCAAAGGAGGGGGAAGGTCCTACAATGAGCAGTTCTTC
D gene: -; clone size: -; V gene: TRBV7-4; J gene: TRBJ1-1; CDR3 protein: CASSKAGDTEAFF; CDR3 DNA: TGTGCCAGCAGCAAGGCCGGGGACACTGAAGCTTTCTTT
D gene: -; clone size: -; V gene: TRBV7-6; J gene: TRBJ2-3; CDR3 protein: CASSPNVGATDTQYF; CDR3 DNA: TGTGCCAGCAGCCCGAATGTGGGGGCCACAGATACGCAGTATTTT
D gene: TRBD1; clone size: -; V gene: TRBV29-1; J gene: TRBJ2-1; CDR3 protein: CSVEGVGTVENEQFF; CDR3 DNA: TGCAGCGTTGAAGGAGTGGGGACAGTTGAGAATGAGCAGTTCTTC
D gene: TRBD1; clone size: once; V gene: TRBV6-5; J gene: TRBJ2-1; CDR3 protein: CASRISTGAYNEQFF; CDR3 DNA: TGTGCCAGCAGGATATCAACAGGGGCCTACAATGAGCAGTTCTTC
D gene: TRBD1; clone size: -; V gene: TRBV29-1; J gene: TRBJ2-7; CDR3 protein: CSVKQGYEQYF; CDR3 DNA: TGCAGCGTGAAACAGGGGTACGAGCAGTACTTC
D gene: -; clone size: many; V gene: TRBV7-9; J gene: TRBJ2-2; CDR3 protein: CASSLGTGELFF; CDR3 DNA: TGTGCCAGCAGCTTAGGAACCGGGGAGCTGTTTTTT
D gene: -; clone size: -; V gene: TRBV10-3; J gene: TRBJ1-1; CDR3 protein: CAISPSKTRGDTEAFF; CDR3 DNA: TGTGCCATCAGCCCAAGCAAAACACGGGGCGACACTGAAGCTTTCTTT
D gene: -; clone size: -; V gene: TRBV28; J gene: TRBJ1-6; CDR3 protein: CASSFSSSPLHF; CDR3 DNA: TGTGCCAGCAGTTTTTCTTCCTCACCCCTCCACTTT
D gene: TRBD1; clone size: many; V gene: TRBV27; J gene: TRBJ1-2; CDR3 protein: CASSYGQGDGYTF; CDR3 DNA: TGTGCCAGCAGTTATGGACAGGGGGATGGCTACACCTTC
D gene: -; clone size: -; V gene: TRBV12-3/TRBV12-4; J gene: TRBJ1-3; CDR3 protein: CASTSMGSSGNTIYF; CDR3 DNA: TGTGCCAGCACCAGTATGGGATCATCCGGAAACACCATATATTTT
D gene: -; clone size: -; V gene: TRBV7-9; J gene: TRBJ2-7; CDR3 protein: CASSLGGGSYEQYF; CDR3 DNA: TGTGCCAGCAGCTTAGGTGGCGGCTCCTACGAGCAGTACTTC
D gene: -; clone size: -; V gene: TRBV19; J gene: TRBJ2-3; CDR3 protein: CASKAPSSSTDTQYF; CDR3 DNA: TGTGCCAGTAAGGCCCCTTCTTCTAGCACAGATACGCAGTATTTT
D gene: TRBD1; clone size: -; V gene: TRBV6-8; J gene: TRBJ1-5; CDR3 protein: CASRTTGSNQPQHF; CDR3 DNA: TGTGCCAGCAGGACGACAGGGAGCAATCAGCCCCAGCATTTT
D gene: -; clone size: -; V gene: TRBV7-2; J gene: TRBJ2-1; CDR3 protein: CASSFSGNEQFF; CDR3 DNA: TGTGCCAGCAGCTTCTCAGGAAATGAGCAGTTCTTC
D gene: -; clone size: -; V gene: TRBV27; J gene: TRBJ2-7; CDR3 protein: CASSLRGTYEQYF; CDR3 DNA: TGTGCCAGCAGTTTACGGGGAACCTACGAGCAGTACTTC
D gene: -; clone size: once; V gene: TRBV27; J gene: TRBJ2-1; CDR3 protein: CASSLPARGTEQFF; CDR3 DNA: TGTGCCAGCAGTCTCCCGGCCCGGGGGACGGAGCAGTTCTTC
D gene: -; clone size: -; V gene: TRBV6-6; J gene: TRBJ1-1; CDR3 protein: CASSYGLTEAFF; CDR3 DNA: TGTGCCAGCAGTTACGGGTTGACAGAAGCTTTCTTT
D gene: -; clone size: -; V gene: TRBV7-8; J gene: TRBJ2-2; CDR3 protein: CASSTFRTANTGELFF; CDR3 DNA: TGTGCCAGCAGTACATTCAGGACAGCGAACACCGGGGAGCTGTTTTTT
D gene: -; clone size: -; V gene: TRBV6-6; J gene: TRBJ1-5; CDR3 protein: CASSYGNHVQPQHF; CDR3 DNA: TGTGCCAGCAGTTACGGAAATCACGTTCAGCCCCAGCATTTT
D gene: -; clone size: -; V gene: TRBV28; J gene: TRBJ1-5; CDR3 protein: CASSPPPKQPQHF; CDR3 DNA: TGTGCCAGCAGTCCCCCGCCCAAGCAGCCCCAGCATTTT
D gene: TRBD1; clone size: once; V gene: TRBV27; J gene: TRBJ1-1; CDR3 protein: CASSYGQGDTEAFF; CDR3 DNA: TGTGCCAGCAGTTATGGACAGGGGGACACTGAAGCTTTCTTT
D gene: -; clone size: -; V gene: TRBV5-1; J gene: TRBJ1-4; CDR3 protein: CASSLDVPEKLFF; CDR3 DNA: TGCGCCAGCAGCTTGGACGTCCCCGAAAAACTGTTTTTT
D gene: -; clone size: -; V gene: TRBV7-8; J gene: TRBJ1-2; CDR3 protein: CASSLVRVPSNYGYTF; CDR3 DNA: TGTGCCAGCAGCTTAGTTCGGGTCCCCTCTAACTATGGCTACACCTTC
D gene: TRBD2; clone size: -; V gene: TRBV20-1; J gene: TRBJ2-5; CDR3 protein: CSAWGLAGGLLLQETQYF; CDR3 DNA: TGCAGTGCCTGGGGACTAGCGGGAGGCCTACTTCTCCAAGAGACCCAGTACTTC
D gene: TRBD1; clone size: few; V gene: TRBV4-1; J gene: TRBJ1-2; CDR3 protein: CASSPETGGTFYGYTF; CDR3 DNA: TGCGCCAGCAGCCCGGAGACAGGGGGTACCTTCTATGGCTACACCTTC
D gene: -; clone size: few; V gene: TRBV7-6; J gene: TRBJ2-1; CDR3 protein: CASSLERGYNEQFF; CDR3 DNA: TGTGCCAGCAGCTTAGAACGCGGATACAATGAGCAGTTCTTC
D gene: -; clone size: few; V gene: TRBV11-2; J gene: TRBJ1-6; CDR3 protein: CASSLTIQGSLAPLHF; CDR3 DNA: TGTGCCAGCAGCTTAACCATCCAGGGGTCCCTCGCACCCCTCCACTTT
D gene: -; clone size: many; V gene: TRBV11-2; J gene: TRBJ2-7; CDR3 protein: CASSPSWDSYEQYF; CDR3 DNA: TGTGCCAGCAGCCCGAGTTGGGATTCCTACGAGCAGTACTTC
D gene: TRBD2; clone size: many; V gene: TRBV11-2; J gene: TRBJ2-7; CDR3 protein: CASSPGLAGTKYEQYF; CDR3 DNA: TGTGCCAGCAGCCCGGGACTAGCGGGGACGAAATACGAGCAGTACTTC
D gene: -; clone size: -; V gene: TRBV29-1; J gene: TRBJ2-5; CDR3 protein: CSVEDGGYQETQYF; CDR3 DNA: TGCAGCGTTGAAGATGGGGGGTACCAAGAGACCCAGTACTTC
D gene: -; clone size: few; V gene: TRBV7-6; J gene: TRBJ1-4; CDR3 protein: CASSLGRGRLNEKLFF; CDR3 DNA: TGTGCCAGCAGCTTAGGTCGCGGGCGGCTGAATGAAAAACTGTTTTTT
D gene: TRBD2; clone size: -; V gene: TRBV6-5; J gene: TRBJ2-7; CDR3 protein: CASRLGLGSYEQYF; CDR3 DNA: TGTGCCAGCAGGCTGGGACTAGGGTCCTACGAGCAGTACTTC
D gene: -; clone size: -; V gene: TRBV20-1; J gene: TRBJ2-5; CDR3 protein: CSATERETQYF; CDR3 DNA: TGCAGTGCCACGGAGAGAGAGACCCAGTACTTC
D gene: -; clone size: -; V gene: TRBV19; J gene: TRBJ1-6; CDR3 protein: CASSIDTQINSPLHF; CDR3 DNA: TGTGCCAGTAGTATAGATACACAGATTAATTCACCCCTCCACTTT
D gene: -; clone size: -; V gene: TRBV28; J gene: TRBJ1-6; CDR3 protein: CASKDRREGGDSPLHF; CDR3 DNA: TGTGCCAGCAAGGACCGCAGGGAAGGAGGAGATTCACCCCTCCACTTT
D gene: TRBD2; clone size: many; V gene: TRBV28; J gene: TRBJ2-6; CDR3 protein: CASSLTSGRNGANVLTF; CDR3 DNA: TGTGCCAGCAGTTTGACTAGCGGGAGGAATGGGGCCAACGTCCTGACTTTC
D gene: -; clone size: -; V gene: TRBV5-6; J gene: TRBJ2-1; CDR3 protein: CASSLGFSYNEQFF; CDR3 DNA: TGTGCCAGCAGCTTGGGGTTCTCCTACAATGAGCAGTTCTTC
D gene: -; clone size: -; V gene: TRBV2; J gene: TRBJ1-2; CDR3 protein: CASSPGEGDVNYGYTF; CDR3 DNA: TGTGCCAGCAGCCCCGGGGAGGGCGACGTTAACTATGGCTACACCTTC
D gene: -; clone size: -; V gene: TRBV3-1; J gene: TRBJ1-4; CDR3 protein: CASSLGGEEKLFF; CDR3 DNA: TGTGCCAGCAGCCTGGGGGGGGAAGAAAAACTGTTTTTT
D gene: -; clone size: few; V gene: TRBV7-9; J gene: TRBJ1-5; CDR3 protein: CASSPLGQPQHF; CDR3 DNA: TGTGCCAGCAGCCCCCTAGGGCAGCCCCAGCATTTT
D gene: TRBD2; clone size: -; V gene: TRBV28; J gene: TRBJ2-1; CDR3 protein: CASSLVLAGGYNEQFF; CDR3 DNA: TGTGCCAGCAGTCTCGTGCTAGCGGGAGGCTACAATGAGCAGTTCTTC
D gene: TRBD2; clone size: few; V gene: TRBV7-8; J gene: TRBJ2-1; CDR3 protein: CASSLPLRGSSYNEQFF; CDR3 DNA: TGTGCCAGCAGCTTACCATTGCGGGGGAGCTCCTACAATGAGCAGTTCTTC
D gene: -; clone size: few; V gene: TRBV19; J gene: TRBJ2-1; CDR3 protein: CASSIVWGGLAGDEQFF; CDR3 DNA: TGTGCCAGTAGTATAGTATGGGGTGGCCTAGCTGGCGATGAGCAGTTCTTC